This T cell receptor beta chain was sequenced during a study of T-cell reconstitution after alpha-beta-depleted transplantation in children. Unique molecular identifiers featured in how the TCRbeta library was prepared. TCRdb fed the PCR reads into MiXCR, producing one record per CDR3 protein. The table records a few hundred thousand distinct CDR3 sequences, approximately 9.8% of them present only once. The sample was PBMCs from the stem cell graft donor, taken from the stem cell graft. This clonotype was obtained from a human donor who donated a stem cell graft to a child with SCID.

CDR3 sequence: CASSRDRGGNEQFF. The CDR3, as DNA: TGTGCCAGCAGTCGCGACAGAGGTGGCAATGAGCAGTTCTTC. This chain uses TRBV7-9 with TRBJ2-1; D is possibly TRBD1 (5 bases). Trimming cost V 6 bases and J 6 bases, with 15 bases left between them. Germline V gene data show CDR1 as SEHNR and CDR2 as FQNEAQ (reference sequence). The CDR3 totals 14 residues.